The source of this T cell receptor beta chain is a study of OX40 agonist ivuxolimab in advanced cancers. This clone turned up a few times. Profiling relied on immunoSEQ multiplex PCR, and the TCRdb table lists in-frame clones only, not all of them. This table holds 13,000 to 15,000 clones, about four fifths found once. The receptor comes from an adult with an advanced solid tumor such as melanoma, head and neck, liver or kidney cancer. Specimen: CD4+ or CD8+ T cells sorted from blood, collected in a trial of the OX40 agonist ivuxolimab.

CDR3 amino acids: CASSLSPPYGTGKTGELFF. CDR3 nucleotide sequence: TGTGCCAGCAGCCTAAGCCCACCTTACGGGACAGGGAAGACCGGGGAGCTGTTTTTT. The genes are TRBV28 and TRBJ2-2, with 9 bases identical to TRBD1. The CDR3 is 19 amino acids. V lost 6 bases and J lost 5; bases outside the gene matches: 19. In germline, CDR1 is MDHEN, CDR2 SYDVKM.